The entry below describes one T cell receptor beta chain. This sample is part of a study of blood T cell repertoires in COVID-19. The wider study: There were acute and convalescent COVID-19 samples, and they came from the United States, Italy and Spain. T cells, B-cell-depleted T cells, or PBMCs supplied cDNA or gDNA.

In the original processing: Estimated nucleated cell counts came from reference gene primer amplification. TCRdb's table, derived via immunoSEQ multiplex PCR, lists solely in-frame clones and lacks some. V and J calls and clone size come straight from that table; D and trimming were deduced from the DNA. The sample records 87,000 or so clones, around 86% being singletons. The sample taken for sequencing was peripheral blood. This TCR was sampled from a woman of 80 years or more with acute or convalescent COVID-19.

For the CDR3, the DNA is TGCGCCAGCAACTGCTTGGGTGCCGCGGGGGGCAATCAGCCCCAGCATTTT. As protein: CASNCLGAAGGNQPQHF. This sequence joins TRBV10-1 and TRBJ1-5; possibly TRBD1 for D (5 bases). There are 17 residues in the CDR3. Germline V gene lookup returns CDR1 WNHNN and CDR2 SYGVQD (reference sequence). Trimming took 7 bases from V and 2 from J, leaving 21 bases between them.